Following are 10 T cell receptor beta chains from one sample sequenced in a study of T cell repertoires and HLA-DP antigens. Assay used: immunoSEQ multiplex PCR; TCRdb lists only in-frame clones, some missing. The sample records around 70,000 clones, 80% being singletons. For these TCRs, the target antigens are not known. The sequenced sample consisted of CD4+ T cells from PBMCs. All receptors come from a man between 60 and 75 years old in good health and CMV-seronegative.

CDR3 in DNA: TGCGCCAGCAGCCAAGCGGGAAAGGGTCCTACCCCCCAGCATTTT. Residues: CASSQAGKGPTPQHF. The J gene is TRBJ1-5, the V gene TRBV4-1; D gene ambiguous. Germline assignment: CDR1 MGHRA and CDR2 YSYEKL. V shed 1 base and J shed 10 bases, with 17 bases lying between them. The CDR3 runs 15 residues.

This clone was seen once. V gene TRBV7-2 combines with J gene TRBJ1-5; D remains ambiguous. Trimming took 0 bases from V and 7 from J, leaving 7 bases between them. The germline gives CDR1 SGHTA, CDR2 FQGNSA. The CDR3 is 13 residues long. The CDR3 reads CASSLASGQPQHF. CDR3 nucleotide sequence: TGTGCCAGCAGCTTAGCGAGCGGGCAGCCCCAGCATTTT.

V usage is TRBV28 and J usage is TRBJ2-1; 12 bases are a match to TRBD1. The CDR3 runs 20 residues. Trimming removed 0 bases from V and 7 bases from J; junction bases left unmatched: 16. CDR1 MDHEN and CDR2 SYDVKM come from the germline V gene. CDR3 coding DNA: TGTGCCAGCAGTTTATGGTTTATGGGACCGGGACAGGGGGCGCGGAATGAGCAGTTCTTC. This sequence encodes CASSLWFMGPGQGARNEQFF.

V gene TRBV5-6 combines with J gene TRBJ1-1; tentative D call: TRBD1 (5 bases). The CDR3 spans 15 residues. V lost 4 bases and J 5 bases, leaving 18 bases between the germline ends. Germline V CDR1 and CDR2: SGHDT, YYEEEE. This chain's CDR3 is CASSASTQGRTEAFF. The CDR3 DNA follows: TGTGCCAGCAGCGCGTCAACCCAGGGACGGACTGAAGCTTTCTTT.

The chain joins TRBV4-1 to TRBJ2-3; 10 nucleotides line up with TRBD2. The CDR3 length is 16 residues. Trimming at V came to 4 bases and at J to 6 bases, leaving 10 bases not matched to a gene. The germline V gene encodes CDR1 MGHRA and CDR2 YSYEKL. CDR3 residues: CASSPGIAGGSDTQYF. Written as DNA, the CDR3 is TGCGCCAGCAGCCCTGGAATAGCGGGAGGAAGCGATACGCAGTATTTT.

The chain couples TRBV6-5 to TRBJ1-4, with TRBD1 as a possible D gene (6 bases). The CDR3 is made up of 14 amino acids. Germline CDR1 reads MNHEY; CDR2 reads SVGAGI. V was cut by 0 bases and J by 8 bases, with 10 bases left in between. CDR3 sequence reads: CASSYSTGGEKLFF. The CDR3 nucleotides read TGTGCCAGCAGTTACTCGACAGGTGGCGAAAAACTGTTTTTT.

The genes are TRBV10-1 and TRBJ2-7; no clear D. CDR1 is WNHNN and CDR2 is SYGVQD in the germline V gene (reference sequence). CDR3 length: 13 amino acids. V shed 7 bases and J shed 3 bases, with 13 bases lying between them. CDR3 sequence (DNA): TGCGCCAGCACCGACACAGAATACTACGAGCAGTACGTC. Amino acids: CASTDTEYYEQYV.

The chain carries TRBV19 and TRBJ1-2; D is possibly TRBD1 (5 bases). Trimming cost V 5 bases and J 4 bases, with 17 bases left between them. The CDR3 has 15 residues. Germline V gives CDR1 LNHDA, CDR2 SQIVND (reference sequence). For the CDR3, the DNA is TGTGCCAGTAGTCCCCGTGGGGACCTCAGCTATGGCTACACCTTC. The encoded protein is CASSPRGDLSYGYTF.

This chain joins TRBV7-8 and TRBJ2-3; perhaps TRBD2 as D (7 bases). V was trimmed by 1 base and J by 4 bases, leaving 15 bases between them. Germline-derived CDR1 and CDR2 are SGHVS and FQNEAQ. This CDR3 has 16 amino acids. The CDR3 sequence: CASSLGGGPFADTQYF. CDR3 DNA: TGTGCCAGCAGCTTAGGGGGGGGGCCTTTCGCAGATACGCAGTATTTT. The full variable domain, its missing parts supplied by reference TRBV7-8 and TRBJ2-3, is GAGVSQSPRYKVAKRGQDVALRCDPISGHVSLFWYQQALGQGPEFLTYFQNEAQLDKSGLPSDRFFAERPEGSVSTLKIQRTQQEDSAVYLCASSLGGGPFADTQYFGPGTRLTVL.

This clone has a single count. The chain combines TRBV20-1 with TRBJ2-1; D remains unclear. V was trimmed by 7 bases and J by 5 bases, leaving 6 bases between them. There are 10 residues in the CDR3. The germline V gene has CDR1 DFQATT and CDR2 SNEGSKA (reference sequence). DNA for the CDR3: TGCAGTGGGGTCGACAATGAGCAGTTCTTC. This gives the protein CSGVDNEQFF.